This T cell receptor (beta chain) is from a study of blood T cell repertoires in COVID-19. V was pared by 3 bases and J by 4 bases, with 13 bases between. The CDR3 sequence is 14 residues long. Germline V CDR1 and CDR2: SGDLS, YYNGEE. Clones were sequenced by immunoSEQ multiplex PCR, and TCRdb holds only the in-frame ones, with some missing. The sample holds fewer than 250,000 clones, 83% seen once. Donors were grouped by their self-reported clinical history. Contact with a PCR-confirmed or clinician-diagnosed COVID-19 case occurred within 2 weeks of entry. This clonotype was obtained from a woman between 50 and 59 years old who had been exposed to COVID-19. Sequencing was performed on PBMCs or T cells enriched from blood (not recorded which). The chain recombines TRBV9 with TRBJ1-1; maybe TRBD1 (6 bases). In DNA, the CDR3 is TGTGCCAGCAGCGCCGGGACACCGGGCACTGAAGCTTTCTTT. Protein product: CASSAGTPGTEAFF.